This T cell receptor (beta chain) was obtained from a study of naive and memory T cell subsets. Both TRBC1 and TRBC2 were covered by a beta constant-region primer of two equimolar oligonucleotides. Four rounds of PCR amplified the ligated cDNA using nested alpha and beta constant-region primers plus SP2. TCRdb processed the UMI-ligation and nested PCR reads anew with MiXCR; each CDR3 protein has one entry. This repertoire shows 95,000 to 150,000 distinct CDR3 sequences, about 36% found once; its top ten account for approximately 0.9%. Notes on the study in general: Diversity fell and Gini index rose from naive through CM, EM, EMRA.

On this clonotype: Its target is unknown.

The sequencing input was central memory CD4+ T cells from blood. The clonotype comes from a human donor in good health.

This chain's CDR3 is CASRGISGRQTGDEQFF. As DNA, the CDR3 is TGTGCCAGCAGAGGAATTAGCGGGAGACAGACTGGCGATGAGCAGTTCTTC. The chain carries TRBV27 and TRBJ2-1; 9 bases agree with TRBD2. V trimming: 6 bases; J trimming: 8 bases; junction bases outside the gene matches: 17. The germline gives CDR1 MNHEY, CDR2 SMNVEV (reference sequence). The CDR3 length is 17 residues.